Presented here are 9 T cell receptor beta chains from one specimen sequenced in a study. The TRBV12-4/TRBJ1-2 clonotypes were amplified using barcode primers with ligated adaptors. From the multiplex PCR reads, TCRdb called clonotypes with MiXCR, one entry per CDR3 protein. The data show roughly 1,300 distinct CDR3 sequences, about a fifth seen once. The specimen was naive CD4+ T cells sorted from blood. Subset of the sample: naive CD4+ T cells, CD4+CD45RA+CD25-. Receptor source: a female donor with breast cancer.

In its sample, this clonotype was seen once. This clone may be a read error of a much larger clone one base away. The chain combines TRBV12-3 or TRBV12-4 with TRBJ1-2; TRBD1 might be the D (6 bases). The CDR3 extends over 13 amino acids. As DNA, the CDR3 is TGTGCCAGCAGTTCGCAGGGGAGCTATGGCCACACCTTC. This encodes CASSSQGSYGHTF.

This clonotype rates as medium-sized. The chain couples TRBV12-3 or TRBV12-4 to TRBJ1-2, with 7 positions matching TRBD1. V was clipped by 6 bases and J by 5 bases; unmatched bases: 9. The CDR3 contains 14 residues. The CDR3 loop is CASSPKTGWYGYTF. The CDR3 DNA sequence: TGTGCCAGCAGCCCTAAGACAGGGTGGTATGGCTACACCTTC.

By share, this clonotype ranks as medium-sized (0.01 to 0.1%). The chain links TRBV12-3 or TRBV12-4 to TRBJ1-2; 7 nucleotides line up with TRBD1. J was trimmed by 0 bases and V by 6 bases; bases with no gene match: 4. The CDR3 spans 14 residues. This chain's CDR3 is CASSLTGANYGYTF. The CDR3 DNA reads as TGTGCCAGCAGCCTAACAGGGGCTAACTATGGCTACACCTTC.

CDR3 in DNA: TGTGCCAGCAGTTTACAGGGGAAGAGGGGCTACACCTTC. Protein sequence: CASSLQGKRGYTF. The gene calls are TRBV12-3 or TRBV12-4 and TRBJ1-2; the D gene is possibly TRBD1 (6 bases). The ends were cut back, 2 bases at V and 8 bases at J, with 12 bases in the middle. This CDR3 has 13 residues.

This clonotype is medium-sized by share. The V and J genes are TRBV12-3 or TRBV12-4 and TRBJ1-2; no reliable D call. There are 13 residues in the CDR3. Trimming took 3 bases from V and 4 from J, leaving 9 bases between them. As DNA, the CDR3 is TGTGCCAGCAGTTTGGAGGTCTCCTATGGCTACACCTTC. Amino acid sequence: CASSLEVSYGYTF.

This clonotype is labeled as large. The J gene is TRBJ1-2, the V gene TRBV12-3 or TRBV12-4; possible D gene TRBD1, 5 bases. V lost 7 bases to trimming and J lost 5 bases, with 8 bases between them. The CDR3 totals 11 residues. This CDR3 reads CASTQGYGYTF. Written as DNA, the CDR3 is TGTGCCAGCACGCAGGGATATGGCTACACCTTC.

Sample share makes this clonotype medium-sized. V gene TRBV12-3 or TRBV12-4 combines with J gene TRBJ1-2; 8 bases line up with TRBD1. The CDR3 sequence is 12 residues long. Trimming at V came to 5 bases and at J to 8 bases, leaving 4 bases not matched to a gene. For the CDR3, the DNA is TGTGCCAGCAGTGGACAGGGCAGCGGCTACACCTTC. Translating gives CASSGQGSGYTF.

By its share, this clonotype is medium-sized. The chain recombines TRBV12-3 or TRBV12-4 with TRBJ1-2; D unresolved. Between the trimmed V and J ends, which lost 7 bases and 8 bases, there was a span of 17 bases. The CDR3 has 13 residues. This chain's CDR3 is CASTPWGVDGYTF. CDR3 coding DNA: TGTGCCAGCACCCCGTGGGGAGTGGACGGCTACACCTTC.

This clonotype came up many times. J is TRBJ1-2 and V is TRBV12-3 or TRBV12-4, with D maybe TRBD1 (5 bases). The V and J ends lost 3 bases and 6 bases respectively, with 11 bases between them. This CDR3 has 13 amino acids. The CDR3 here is CASSFFQGDGYTF. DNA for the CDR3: TGTGCCAGCAGTTTCTTTCAGGGAGATGGCTACACCTTC.